This T cell receptor beta chain stems from a study of cytomegalovirus exposure and HLA in healthy donors. The overall study: Sequencing of about 179 million T cells in an earlier analysis found more than 100 million unique TCR beta sequences. Findings and limits, study-wide: In terms of immune exposure information, only CMV serostatus was available. A later analysis showed that HLA-associated TCR beta chains had undergone more clonal expansion than equally common others.

PCR used 60 Vbeta primers and 13 Jbeta primers. The table came from immunoSEQ multiplex PCR; TCRdb's copy has only in-frame clones and leaves some out. The sample has more than 85,000 clones; less than 65% are singletons. Germline CDR1 SGHRS, CDR2 YFSETQ. This CDR3 has 15 residues. The V end was cut by 0 bases, the J end by 2 bases, with 11 bases between. Among the donors, all were healthy bone marrow donors. Comment on this clone: Its antigen is unidentified.

This clonotype was sampled from a young woman in good health and CMV-seronegative. The chain is built from TRBV5-1 and TRBJ2-5; weak D call: TRBD1 (6 bases). Sequences were obtained from PBMCs. The chain's CDR3 is CASSLEGHGQETQYF. The CDR3 nucleotides are TGCGCCAGCAGCTTGGAGGGACATGGACAAGAGACCCAGTACTTC.